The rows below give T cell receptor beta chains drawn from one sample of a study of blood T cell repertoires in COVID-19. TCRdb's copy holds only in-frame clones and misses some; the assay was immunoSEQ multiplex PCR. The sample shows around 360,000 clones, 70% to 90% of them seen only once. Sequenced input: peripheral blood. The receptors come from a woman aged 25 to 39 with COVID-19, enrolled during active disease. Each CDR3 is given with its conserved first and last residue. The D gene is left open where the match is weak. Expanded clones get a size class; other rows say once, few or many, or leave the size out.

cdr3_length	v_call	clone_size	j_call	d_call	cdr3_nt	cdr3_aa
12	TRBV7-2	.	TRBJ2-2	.	TGTGCCAGCAGCCCTTACACCGGGGAGCTGTTTTTT	CASSPYTGELFF
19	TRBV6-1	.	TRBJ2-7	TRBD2	TGTGCCAGCAGTGAAGCTGGGGGACTAGCGGGAGGGGTCTTCTACGAGCAGTACTTC	CASSEAGGLAGGVFYEQYF
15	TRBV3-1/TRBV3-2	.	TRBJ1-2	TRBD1	TGTGCCAGCAGCCAAAATGACAGGGCCAACTATGGCTACACCTTC	CASSQNDRANYGYTF
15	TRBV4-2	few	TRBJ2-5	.	TGTGCCAGCAGCCCCAGAGGGCTTGTCCAAGAGACCCAGTACTTC	CASSPRGLVQETQYF
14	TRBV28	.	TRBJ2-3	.	TGTGCCAGCAGAGGGGGACACCCCACAGATACGCAGTATTTT	CASRGGHPTDTQYF
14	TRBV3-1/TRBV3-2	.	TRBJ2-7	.	TGTGCCAGCAGCAATTACAGGAGATTCTACGAGCAGTACTTC	CASSNYRRFYEQYF
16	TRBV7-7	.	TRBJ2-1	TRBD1	TGTGCTAGCAGCTTAGAAGGCAGGGGGCCCCGCAATGAGCAGTTCTTC	CASSLEGRGPRNEQFF
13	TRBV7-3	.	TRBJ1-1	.	TGTGCCAGCAGCCGACAGCCGAACACTGAAGCTTTCTTT	CASSRQPNTEAFF
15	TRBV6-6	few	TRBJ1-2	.	TGTGCCAGCAGTTACTCTGGGGAGGGGTACTATGGCTACACCTTC	CASSYSGEGYYGYTF
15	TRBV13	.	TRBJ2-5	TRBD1	TGTGCCAGCAGTCCGGACAGGGCCCTCCAAGAGACCCAGTACTTC	CASSPDRALQETQYF
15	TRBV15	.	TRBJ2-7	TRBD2	TGTGCCACCAGCAGAGAAGCTAGCGGGAGGTTCGAGCAGTACTTC	CATSREASGRFEQYF
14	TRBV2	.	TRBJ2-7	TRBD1	TGTGCCAGCAGGGGGACAGGGTGGCTCCACGAGCAGTACTTC	CASRGTGWLHEQYF
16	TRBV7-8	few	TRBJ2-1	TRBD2	TGTGCCAGCAGCTTCCAAGCGGGAGGCTCCTACAATGAGCAGTTCTTC	CASSFQAGGSYNEQFF
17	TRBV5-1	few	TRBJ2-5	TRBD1	TGCGCCAGCAGCTGGGGGGGCCGGGACAGGGGGCCGGAGACCCAGTACTTC	CASSWGGRDRGPETQYF
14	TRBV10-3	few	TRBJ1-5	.	TGTGCCATCAGCGCGGAGGGAAGCAATCAGCCCCAGCATTTT	CAISAEGSNQPQHF
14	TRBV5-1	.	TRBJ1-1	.	TGCGCCAGCAGCCGTGGACAGACGAACACTGAAGCTTTCTTT	CASSRGQTNTEAFF
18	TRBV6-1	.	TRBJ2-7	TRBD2	TGTGCCAGCAGTGCACTAGCGGGAGTTGGGGAGCGTTCCGACGAGCAGTACTTC	CASSALAGVGERSDEQYF
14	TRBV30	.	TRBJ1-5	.	TGTGCCTGGAGTGTGGGCCGCGGCAATCAGCCCCAGCATTTT	CAWSVGRGNQPQHF
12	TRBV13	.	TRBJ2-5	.	TGTGCCAGCAGCTTCTGGGGCGAGACCCAGTACTTC	CASSFWGETQYF
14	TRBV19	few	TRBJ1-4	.	TGTGCCAGTGCCGCGACAGCTGCCGGTGAAAAACTGTTTTTT	CASAATAAGEKLFF
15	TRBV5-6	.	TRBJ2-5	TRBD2	TGTGCCAGCAGCTTGGAACTAGCGGTCCAAGAGACCCAGTACTTC	CASSLELAVQETQYF
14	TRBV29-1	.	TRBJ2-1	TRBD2	TGCAGCGCCTCGGGACTAGCGGGATTTGGGGAGCAGTTCTTC	CSASGLAGFGEQFF
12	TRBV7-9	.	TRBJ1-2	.	TGTGCCAGCAGCTCCAGGGGCGGCGGCTACACCTTC	CASSSRGGGYTF
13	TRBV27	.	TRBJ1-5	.	TGTGCCAGCCGGGCGGCACTAGGACAGCCCCAGCATTTT	CASRAALGQPQHF
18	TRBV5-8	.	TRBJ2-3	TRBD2	TGTGCCAGCAGCTTGATTCGGTCTAGCGGGAGTAGCACAGATACGCAGTATTTT	CASSLIRSSGSSTDTQYF
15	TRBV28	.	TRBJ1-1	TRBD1	TGTGCCAGCAGTCCAGGACAGGGGCGGAACACTGAAGCTTTCTTT	CASSPGQGRNTEAFF
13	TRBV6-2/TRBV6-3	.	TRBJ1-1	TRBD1	TGTGCCAGCAGTTACCCCGACAGGGCAGGGGCTTTCTTT	CASSYPDRAGAFF
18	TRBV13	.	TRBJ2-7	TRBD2	TGTGCCAGCAGCTTAGCCCCCGTTACTAGCGGGTCCTCCTACGAGCAGTACTTC	CASSLAPVTSGSSYEQYF
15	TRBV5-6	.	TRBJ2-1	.	TGTGCCAGCAGCCCCGTCCGCGGGACTTACAATGAGCAGTTCTTC	CASSPVRGTYNEQFF
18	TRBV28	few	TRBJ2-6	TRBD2	TGTGCCAGCAGTCTGGGGGGACTAGCGGTCTCTGGGGCCAACGTCCTGACTTTC	CASSLGGLAVSGANVLTF
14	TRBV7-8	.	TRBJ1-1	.	TGTGCCAGCAGCTTAGCGGAGCAGGGCACTGAAGCTTTCTTT	CASSLAEQGTEAFF
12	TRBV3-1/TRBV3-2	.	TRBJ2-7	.	TGTGCCAGCAGCCAAGGAGGGTTCGAGCAGTACTTC	CASSQGGFEQYF
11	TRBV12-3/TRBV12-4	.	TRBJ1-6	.	TGTGCCAGCAGTGGAGAGACACCCCTCCACTTT	CASSGETPLHF
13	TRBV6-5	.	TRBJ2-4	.	TGTGCCAGCAGAACCCCTTCGGGAAACATTCAGTACTTC	CASRTPSGNIQYF
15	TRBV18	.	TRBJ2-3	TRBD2	TGTGCCAGCTCACCACGGACTAGCGTTGCAGATACGCAGTATTTT	CASSPRTSVADTQYF
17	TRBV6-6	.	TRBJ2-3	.	TGTGCCAGCAGTCCACTCTGGCTAGGGGTGGGAACAGATACGCAGTATTTT	CASSPLWLGVGTDTQYF
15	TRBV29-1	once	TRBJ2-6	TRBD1	TGCAGCGTTGGTCAGGGGGCGGCTGGGGCCAACGTCCTGACTTTC	CSVGQGAAGANVLTF
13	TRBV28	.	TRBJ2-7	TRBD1	TGTGCCAGCAGCCGGGACAGGTTAGGCGAGCAGTACTTC	CASSRDRLGEQYF
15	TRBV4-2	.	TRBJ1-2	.	TGTGCCAGCAGCCAAGCGGGGGACCCTAACTATGGCTACACCTTC	CASSQAGDPNYGYTF
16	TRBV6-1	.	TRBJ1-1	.	TGTGCCAGCAGTGAAGGACAGACGATCATGAACACTGAAGCTTTCTTT	CASSEGQTIMNTEAFF
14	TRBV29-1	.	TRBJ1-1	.	TGCAGCGTTCGCCTTGTAGGGGCGAACACTGAAGCTTTCTTT	CSVRLVGANTEAFF